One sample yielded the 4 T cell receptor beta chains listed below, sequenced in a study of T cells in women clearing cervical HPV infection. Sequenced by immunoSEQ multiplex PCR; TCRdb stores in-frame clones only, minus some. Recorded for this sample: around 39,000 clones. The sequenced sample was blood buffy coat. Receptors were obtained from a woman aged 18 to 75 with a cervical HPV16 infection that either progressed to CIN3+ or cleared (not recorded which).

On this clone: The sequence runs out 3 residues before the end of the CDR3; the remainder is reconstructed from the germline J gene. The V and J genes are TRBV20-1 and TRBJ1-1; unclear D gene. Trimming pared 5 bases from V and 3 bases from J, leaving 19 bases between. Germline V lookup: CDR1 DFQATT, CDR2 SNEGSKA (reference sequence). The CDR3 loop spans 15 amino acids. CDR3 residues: CSAPTVLTTHTEAFF. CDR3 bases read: TGCAGTGCTCCTACAGTCCTGACCACCCACACTGAA.

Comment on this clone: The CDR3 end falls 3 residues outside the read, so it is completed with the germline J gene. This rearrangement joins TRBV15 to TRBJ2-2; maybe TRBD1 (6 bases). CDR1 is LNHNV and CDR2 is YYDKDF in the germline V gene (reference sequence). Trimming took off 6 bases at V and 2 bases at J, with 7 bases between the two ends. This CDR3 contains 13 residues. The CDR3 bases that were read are TGTGCCACCAGGACAGGAAACACCGGGGAG. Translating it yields CATRTGNTGE. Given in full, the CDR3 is CATRTGNTGELFF.

Incomplete CDR3 DNA: TGCAGCGTTGAAGATCAGGGTTCCGAG. Encoded protein: CSVEDQGSE. The whole CDR3 protein reads CSVEDQGSEQYF. The chain links TRBV29-1 to TRBJ2-7, with D tentatively TRBD1 (5 bases). From the germline J gene comes the end of the CDR3, since the read stops 3 residues before it. Trimming stripped 0 bases from V and 6 bases from J, with 9 bases between. This CDR3 region has 12 residues. CDR1 SQVTM and CDR2 ANQGSEA come from the germline V gene.

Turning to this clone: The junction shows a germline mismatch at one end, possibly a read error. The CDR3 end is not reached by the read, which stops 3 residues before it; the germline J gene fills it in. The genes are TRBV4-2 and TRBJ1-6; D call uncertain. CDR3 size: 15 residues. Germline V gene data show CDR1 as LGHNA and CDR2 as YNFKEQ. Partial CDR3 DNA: TGCGCCAGCAGCCCCCAGACCCAAAGGGATTCACCC. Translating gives CASSPQTQRDSP. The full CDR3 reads CASSPQTQRDSPLHF.